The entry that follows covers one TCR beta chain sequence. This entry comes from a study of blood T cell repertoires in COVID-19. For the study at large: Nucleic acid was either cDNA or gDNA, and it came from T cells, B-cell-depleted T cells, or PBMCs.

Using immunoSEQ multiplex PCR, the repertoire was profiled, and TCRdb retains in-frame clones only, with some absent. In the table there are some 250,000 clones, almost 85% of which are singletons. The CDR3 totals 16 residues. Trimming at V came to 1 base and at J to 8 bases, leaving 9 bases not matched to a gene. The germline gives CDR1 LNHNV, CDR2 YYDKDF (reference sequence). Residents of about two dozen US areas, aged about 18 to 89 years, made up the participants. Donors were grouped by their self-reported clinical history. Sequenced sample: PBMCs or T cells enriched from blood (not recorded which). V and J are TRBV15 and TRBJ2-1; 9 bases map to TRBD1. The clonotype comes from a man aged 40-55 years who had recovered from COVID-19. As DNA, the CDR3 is TGTGCCACCAGCAGAGGGGGGACAGGGAGATTGGATGAGCAGTTCTTC. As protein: CATSRGGTGRLDEQFF.